One and the same sample provided the 13 T cell receptor beta chains below, sequenced in a study of OX40 agonist ivuxolimab in advanced cancers. Profiling relied on immunoSEQ multiplex PCR, and the TCRdb table lists in-frame clones only, not all of them. The sample contains around 110,000 clones, 75% to 95% of which appear only once. This sample comprised CD4+ or CD8+ T cells sorted from blood, obtained in a trial of the OX40 agonist ivuxolimab. The receptor source for this set is an adult with an advanced solid tumor such as melanoma, head and neck, liver or kidney cancer.

This chain links TRBV28 with TRBJ2-7; no definite D call. Germline V gene sequence: CDR1 MDHEN, CDR2 SYDVKM. The V gene lost 5 bases and the J gene lost 3 bases, with 11 bases spanning the gap. There are 13 residues in the CDR3. Here the CDR3 reads CASSASPLYEQYF. The CDR3 coding sequence is TGTGCCAGCAGTGCGTCCCCCCTCTACGAGCAGTACTTC. The full variable domain, in which reference TRBV28 and TRBJ2-7 provide the parts outside the CDR3, is DVKVTQSSRYLVKRTGEKVFLECVQDMDHENMFWYRQDPGLGLRLIYFSYDVKMKEKGDIPEGYSVSREKKERFSLILESASTNQTSMYLCASSASPLYEQYFGPGTRLTVT.

The chain links TRBV30 to TRBJ1-3; D is possibly TRBD1 (6 bases). This CDR3 has 13 amino acids. Per germline, CDR1 GTSNPN and CDR2 SVGIG (reference sequence). Here the CDR3 DNA reads TGTGTATCGGGGGGCCTGAATGGAAACACCATATATTTT. It yields the protein CVSGGLNGNTIYF.

This clone was counted once. The chain links TRBV11-2 to TRBJ2-7, with D tentatively TRBD1 (6 bases). CDR3 length: 14 amino acids. Looked up from germline, CDR1 is SGHAT and CDR2 is FQNNGV. Trimming removed 5 bases at V and 0 bases at J, with 11 bases between. The CDR3 is CASSGGPSSYEQYF. The CDR3 DNA reads TGTGCCAGCAGCGGGGGCCCCAGCTCCTACGAGCAGTACTTC.

The chain links TRBV19 to TRBJ1-1; unclear D gene. The V and J ends lost 2 bases and 3 bases respectively, with 10 bases between them. This CDR3 spans 14 amino acids. Germline V CDR1 and CDR2: LNHDA, SQIVND (reference sequence). The CDR3 is CASSIYGSDTEAFF. CDR3 sequence (DNA): TGTGCCAGTAGTATATATGGCAGCGACACTGAAGCTTTCTTT. The entire variable domain, with the rest obtained from reference TRBV19 and TRBJ1-1, is as follows: DGGITQSPKYLFRKEGQNVTLSCEQNLNHDAMYWYRQDPGQGLRLIYYSQIVNDFQKGDIAEGYSVSREKKESFPLTVTSAQKNPTAFYLCASSIYGSDTEAFFGQGTRLTVV.

The chain links TRBV10-2 to TRBJ2-3; no definite D call. This CDR3 has 13 amino acids. CDR1 WSHSY and CDR2 SAAADI come from the germline V gene. Between the trimmed V and J ends, which lost 8 bases and 6 bases, there was a span of 15 bases. CDR3 sequence (DNA): TGCGCCAGCCGAAATCTACCCGTGGATACGCAGTATTTT. Its protein is CASRNLPVDTQYF.

The chain uses TRBV5-4 and TRBJ1-1, with TRBD1 matching over 9 bases. Germline-derived CDR1 and CDR2 are SGHNT and YYREEE (reference sequence). The CDR3 has 15 residues. V lost 2 bases to trimming and J lost 4 bases; unmatched junction nucleotides: 6. Here the CDR3 reads CASSFVGQGGTEAFF. DNA of the CDR3: TGTGCCAGCAGCTTTGTGGGACAGGGAGGCACTGAAGCTTTCTTT.

V is TRBV25-1 and J is TRBJ1-4, with D possibly TRBD1 on 5 matching bases. The CDR3 length is 13 residues. Germline CDR1 reads MGHDK; CDR2 reads SYGVNS. V lost 4 bases and J lost 8, with 11 bases in between. CDR3 residues: CASSVGTLEKLFF. The CDR3 nucleotides are TGTGCCAGCAGTGTCGGGACCCTCGAAAAACTGTTTTTT.

The CDR3 region has the DNA TGTGCCAGCAGGCCTAACAGGGGGCAAGGTTCAGATACGCAGTATTTT. Residues: CASRPNRGQGSDTQYF. This rearrangement joins TRBV2 to TRBJ2-3; TRBD1 matches at 9 bases. In germline, CDR1 is SNHLY, CDR2 FYNNEI. The CDR3 has 16 amino acids. Trimming at V came to 6 bases and at J to 4 bases, leaving 11 bases not matched to a gene.

The sample holds one count of this clone. The V call is TRBV5-1, the J call TRBJ1-4; D uncertain. Germline CDR1 and CDR2: SGHRS and YFSETQ. The CDR3 length is 14 residues. Trimming stripped 0 bases from V and 8 bases from J, with 11 bases between. The CDR3 loop reads CASSLDSTNEKLFF. The CDR3 DNA reads TGCGCCAGCAGCTTGGACAGTACGAACGAAAAACTGTTTTTT.

The CDR3 sequence is CAISGGTGDTEAFF. The CDR3 DNA sequence: TGTGCCATCAGTGGTGGGACAGGGGACACTGAAGCTTTCTTT. The chain carries TRBV10-3 and TRBJ1-1; 10 bases fit TRBD1. This CDR3 is 14 amino acids long. After removal of 4 bases from V and 3 bases from J, the junction contained 2 bases not matched to a gene. The germline V gene has CDR1 ENHRY and CDR2 SYGVKD.

This clone was observed a single time. V usage is TRBV9 and J usage is TRBJ1-2, with TRBD1 matching over 9 bases. Germline CDR1 SGDLS, CDR2 YYNGEE. Trimming at V came to 2 bases and at J to 7 bases, leaving 6 bases not matched to a gene. CDR3 length equals 14 residues. The CDR3 spells CASSVGQGGSGYTF. The DNA of the CDR3 is TGTGCCAGCAGCGTGGGACAGGGAGGGAGTGGCTACACCTTC.

The genes are TRBV5-1 and TRBJ2-7; possibly TRBD1 for D (6 bases). Germline V gene data show CDR1 as SGHRS and CDR2 as YFSETQ. The V and J ends lost 1 base and 5 bases respectively, with 16 bases between them. This CDR3 has 15 amino acids. The CDR3 sequence: CASSLSGDRSHEQYF. In DNA, the CDR3 is TGCGCCAGCAGCTTGTCCGGTGACAGGTCCCACGAGCAGTACTTC. The complete variable domain, with remaining parts taken from reference TRBV5-1 and TRBJ2-7, reads KAGVTQTPRYLIKTRGQQVTLSCSPISGHRSVSWYQQTPGQGLQFLFEYFSETQRNKGNFPGRFSGRQFSNSRSEMNVSTLELGDSALYLCASSLSGDRSHEQYFGPGTRLTVT.

The genes are TRBV27 and TRBJ2-3; D gene ambiguous. The V end was cut by 0 bases, the J end by 2 bases, with 9 bases between. The CDR3 extends over 15 amino acids. Per germline, CDR1 MNHEY and CDR2 SMNVEV (reference sequence). The CDR3 region has the DNA TGTGCCAGCAGTTTATCGAGGACCTACACAGATACGCAGTATTTT. Its translation is CASSLSRTYTDTQYF.